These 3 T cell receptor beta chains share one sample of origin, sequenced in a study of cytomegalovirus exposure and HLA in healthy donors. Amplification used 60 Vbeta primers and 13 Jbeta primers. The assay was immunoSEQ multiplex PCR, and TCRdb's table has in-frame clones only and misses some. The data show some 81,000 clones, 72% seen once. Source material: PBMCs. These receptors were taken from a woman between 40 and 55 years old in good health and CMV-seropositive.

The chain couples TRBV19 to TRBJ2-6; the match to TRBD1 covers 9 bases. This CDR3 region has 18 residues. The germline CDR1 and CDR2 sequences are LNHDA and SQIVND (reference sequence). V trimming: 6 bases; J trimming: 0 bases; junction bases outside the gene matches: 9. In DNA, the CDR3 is TGTGCCAGTAGGGCTTCGGGACAGGGACGCTCTGGGGCCAACGTCCTGACTTTC. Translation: CASRASGQGRSGANVLTF.

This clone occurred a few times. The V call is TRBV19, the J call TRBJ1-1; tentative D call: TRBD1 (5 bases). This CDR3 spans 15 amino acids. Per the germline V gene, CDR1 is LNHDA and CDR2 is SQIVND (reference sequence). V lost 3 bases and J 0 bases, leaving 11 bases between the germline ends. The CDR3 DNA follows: TGTGCCAGTAGTATGGGGGGAAGGGTGAACACTGAAGCTTTCTTT. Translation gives CASSMGGRVNTEAFF.

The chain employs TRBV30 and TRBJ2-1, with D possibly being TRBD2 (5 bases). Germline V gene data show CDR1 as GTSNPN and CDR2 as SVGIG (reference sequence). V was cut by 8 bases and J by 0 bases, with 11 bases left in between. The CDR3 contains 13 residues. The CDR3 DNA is TGTGCCGGATCGGCGGGCTCCTACAATGAGCAGTTCTTC. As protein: CAGSAGSYNEQFF.